A selection of T cell receptor beta chains follows, all from one sample in a study of neurological immune-mediated disorders. TCRdb re-called the 5' RACE reads through MiXCR, storing one row per CDR3 protein. The sample includes about 46,000 distinct CDR3 sequences, around 1.9% of them seen just once. The sequencing input was PBMCs. The source is a middle-aged woman with multiple sclerosis. The CDR3 runs from the conserved cysteine through the conserved F or W. Each record gives: V gene, D gene, J gene, clone size, CDR3 protein, CDR3 DNA. A D gene is named only where the DNA matches it firmly. A clone size is listed for some rows: how often the clone was seen (once, few, many), or a class if it is expanded.

V gene: TRBV5-1; D gene: .; J gene: TRBJ2-2; clone size: many; CDR3 protein: CASSPLQGRTGELFF; CDR3 DNA: TGCGCCAGCAGCCCATTACAGGGACGCACCGGGGAGCTGTTTTTT
V gene: TRBV6-5; D gene: .; J gene: TRBJ1-2; clone size: .; CDR3 protein: CASSYDTSNYGYTF; CDR3 DNA: TGTGCCAGCAGTTACGACACCTCTAACTATGGCTACACCTTC
V gene: TRBV12-3/TRBV12-4; D gene: .; J gene: TRBJ2-2; clone size: many; CDR3 protein: CASSLDANTGELFF; CDR3 DNA: TGTGCCAGCAGCCTGGACGCGAACACCGGGGAGCTGTTTTTT
V gene: TRBV20-1; D gene: TRBD1; J gene: TRBJ1-5; clone size: many; CDR3 protein: CSARDRLNQPQHF; CDR3 DNA: TGCAGTGCTCGGGACAGACTAAATCAGCCCCAGCATTTT
V gene: TRBV4-1; D gene: TRBD2; J gene: TRBJ2-1; clone size: many; CDR3 protein: CASSQGLLADVYNEQFF; CDR3 DNA: TGCGCCAGCAGCCAAGGCCTACTAGCGGACGTTTACAATGAGCAGTTCTTC
V gene: TRBV7-3; D gene: TRBD2; J gene: TRBJ2-1; clone size: many; CDR3 protein: CASSLRAGGLDEQFF; CDR3 DNA: TGTGCCAGCAGCTTAAGGGCGGGGGGGCTCGATGAGCAGTTCTTC
V gene: TRBV5-1; D gene: TRBD2; J gene: TRBJ2-1; clone size: many; CDR3 protein: CASSLAWGGDEQFF; CDR3 DNA: TGCGCCAGCAGCTTGGCCTGGGGAGGGGATGAGCAGTTCTTC
V gene: TRBV5-5; D gene: .; J gene: TRBJ2-1; clone size: many; CDR3 protein: CASSLLSEYNEQFF; CDR3 DNA: TGTGCCAGCAGCTTGCTCTCCGAATACAATGAGCAGTTCTTC
V gene: TRBV29-1; D gene: .; J gene: TRBJ2-5; clone size: many; CDR3 protein: CSALPAEETQYF; CDR3 DNA: TGCAGCGCCCTCCCGGCGGAAGAGACCCAGTACTTC
V gene: TRBV14; D gene: TRBD1; J gene: TRBJ1-3; clone size: many; CDR3 protein: CASSRQGAGNTIYF; CDR3 DNA: TGTGCCAGCAGCCGACAGGGCGCAGGAAACACCATATATTTT
V gene: TRBV20-1; D gene: TRBD2; J gene: TRBJ2-5; clone size: many; CDR3 protein: CSALRTSGEETQYF; CDR3 DNA: TGCAGTGCCCTCCGGACTAGCGGGGAAGAGACCCAGTACTTC
V gene: TRBV18; D gene: .; J gene: TRBJ1-1; clone size: many; CDR3 protein: CASSSRDTNTEAFF; CDR3 DNA: TGTGCCAGCTCATCCCGGGACACGAACACTGAAGCTTTCTTT
V gene: TRBV20-1; D gene: TRBD1; J gene: TRBJ1-2; clone size: many; CDR3 protein: CSAGDRGSYGYTF; CDR3 DNA: TGCAGTGCGGGGGACAGGGGGTCCTATGGCTACACCTTC
V gene: TRBV3-1; D gene: TRBD2; J gene: TRBJ2-1; clone size: many; CDR3 protein: CASSRGLGRNEQFF; CDR3 DNA: TGTGCCAGCAGCCGCGGACTAGGTAGGAATGAGCAGTTCTTC
V gene: TRBV5-1; D gene: TRBD1; J gene: TRBJ2-3; clone size: many; CDR3 protein: CASSSDRGYADTQYF; CDR3 DNA: TGCGCCAGCAGCTCAGACAGGGGTTATGCAGATACGCAGTATTTT
V gene: TRBV9; D gene: TRBD1; J gene: TRBJ2-2; clone size: many; CDR3 protein: CASSVLGGTSTGELFF; CDR3 DNA: TGTGCCAGCAGCGTCCTAGGGGGCACGAGCACCGGGGAGCTGTTTTTT
V gene: TRBV5-1; D gene: .; J gene: TRBJ2-7; clone size: many; CDR3 protein: CASSLGLLNEQYF; CDR3 DNA: TGCGCCAGCAGCCTTGGACTTCTAAACGAGCAGTACTTC
V gene: TRBV10-3; D gene: TRBD1; J gene: TRBJ1-2; clone size: .; CDR3 protein: CAITRTGGGYGYTF; CDR3 DNA: TGTGCCATCACCCGGACAGGGGGTGGGTATGGCTACACCTTC
V gene: TRBV15; D gene: .; J gene: TRBJ1-2; clone size: many; CDR3 protein: CATSRDRGIGGYTF; CDR3 DNA: TGTGCCACCAGCAGAGATCGGGGGATCGGCGGCTACACCTTC
V gene: TRBV6-1; D gene: .; J gene: TRBJ1-1; clone size: many; CDR3 protein: CASSARGARTEAFF; CDR3 DNA: TGTGCCAGCAGTGCCCGAGGGGCTCGTACTGAAGCTTTCTTT
V gene: TRBV5-1; D gene: TRBD2; J gene: TRBJ2-2; clone size: many; CDR3 protein: CASTGLVGGGNTGELFF; CDR3 DNA: TGCGCCAGCACCGGCTTAGTCGGCGGGGGGAACACCGGGGAGCTGTTTTTT
V gene: TRBV12-3/TRBV12-4; D gene: .; J gene: TRBJ2-6; clone size: many; CDR3 protein: CASSLLGANVLTF; CDR3 DNA: TGTGCCAGCAGTTTGCTAGGGGCCAACGTCCTGACTTTC
V gene: TRBV18; D gene: .; J gene: TRBJ2-7; clone size: many; CDR3 protein: CASSSSGQAYEQYF; CDR3 DNA: TGTGCCAGCTCATCCTCGGGACAAGCCTACGAGCAGTACTTC
V gene: TRBV20-1; D gene: .; J gene: TRBJ2-1; clone size: many; CDR3 protein: CSARGGDNNEQFF; CDR3 DNA: TGCAGTGCTAGAGGGGGGGACAACAATGAGCAGTTCTTC
V gene: TRBV20-1; D gene: TRBD1; J gene: TRBJ1-2; clone size: many; CDR3 protein: CSAYNRGRDYGYTF; CDR3 DNA: TGCAGTGCTTACAACAGGGGGCGGGACTATGGCTACACCTTC
V gene: TRBV11-2; D gene: .; J gene: TRBJ1-5; clone size: many; CDR3 protein: CASSLEGVWEPQHF; CDR3 DNA: TGTGCCAGCAGCCTAGAGGGGGTTTGGGAGCCCCAGCATTTT
V gene: TRBV30; D gene: .; J gene: TRBJ2-3; clone size: few; CDR3 protein: CAWTYGVTDTQYF; CDR3 DNA: TGTGCCTGGACTTACGGGGTCACAGATACGCAGTATTTT
V gene: TRBV20-1; D gene: .; J gene: TRBJ2-5; clone size: .; CDR3 protein: CSAQDSIETQYF; CDR3 DNA: TGCAGTGCTCAGGACTCCATAGAGACCCAGTACTTC
V gene: TRBV7-3; D gene: TRBD1; J gene: TRBJ2-1; clone size: many; CDR3 protein: CASSRDSSYNEQFF; CDR3 DNA: TGTGCCAGCAGCAGGGACAGCTCCTACAATGAGCAGTTCTTC
V gene: TRBV5-5; D gene: TRBD2; J gene: TRBJ2-3; clone size: many; CDR3 protein: CASSSSGLAGDTQYF; CDR3 DNA: TGTGCCAGCAGCTCGTCGGGACTAGCAGGGGATACGCAGTATTTT